The 28 T cell receptor beta chains below all came from one sample that was sequenced in a study of post-analysis software for immune sequencing data. General observations from the study: Comparison of patients with controls showed five TRBV segments more frequent in patients, TRBV5-6, TRBV5-1 and TRBV20-1 among them.

Each TCR beta cDNA library carried unique molecular identifiers. TCRdb recomputed calls from the PCR reads with MiXCR, one row per CDR3 protein. The data show some 690,000 distinct CDR3 sequences, 25% to 30% seen once. The antigens of these receptors remain unknown. Sequencing was performed on blood. The receptor source for this set is a girl aged 10-17 years with multiple sclerosis.

The table lists this clonotype with a few counts. V gene TRBV6-6 combines with J gene TRBJ2-7; D call uncertain. V was trimmed by 0 bases and J by 2 bases, leaving 5 bases between them. Germline V CDR1 and CDR2: MNHNY, SVGAGI (reference sequence). CDR3 length: 13 residues. The CDR3 region has the DNA TGTGCCAGCAGTTACTCGGCGCCCTACGAGCAGTACTTC. Its translation: CASSYSAPYEQYF.

The chain uses TRBV7-2 and TRBJ2-3; 9 bases map to TRBD1. Trimming cost V 5 bases and J 1 base; bases outside gene matches: 10. CDR1 and CDR2 from the germline V gene are SGHTA and FQGNSA. The CDR3 extends over 17 amino acids. CDR3 loop: CASSATGGAGGTDTQYF. The CDR3, as DNA: TGTGCCAGCAGCGCAACAGGGGGCGCAGGGGGCACAGATACGCAGTATTTT.

V and J are TRBV7-2 and TRBJ2-7; the D gene is possibly TRBD2 (5 bases). CDR1 is SGHTA, CDR2 FQGNSA, per germline. This CDR3 spans 13 amino acids. V lost 5 bases to trimming and J lost 7 bases, with 15 bases between them. The CDR3 DNA sequence: TGTGCCAGCAGCCTCCGGACTCAGAATGAGCAGTACTTC. This codes for CASSLRTQNEQYF.

This clonotype occurred a few times. The rearrangement joins TRBV5-1 to TRBJ2-1, with 15 bases lining up with TRBD2. V trimming: 3 bases; J trimming: 9 bases; junction bases outside the gene matches: 10. Germline-derived CDR1 and CDR2 are SGHRS and YFSETQ. There are 17 residues in the CDR3. CDR3 DNA: TGCGCCAGCAGCTCACTGGGACTAGCGGGAGGCGGCGGTGAGCAGTTCTTC. Translation: CASSSLGLAGGGGEQFF.

The chain has TRBV29-1 and TRBJ2-1, with D uncertain. Germline V gene lookup returns CDR1 SQVTM and CDR2 ANQGSEA. The V gene lost 1 base and the J gene lost 8 bases, with 9 bases spanning the gap. The CDR3 has 12 residues. The CDR3 sequence: CSVEGLVDEQFF. As DNA, the CDR3 is TGCAGCGTTGAAGGGCTAGTGGATGAGCAGTTCTTC.

This clonotype was detected ten times or more. V usage is TRBV7-2 and J usage is TRBJ2-1, with unresolved D. The CDR3 is made up of 12 amino acids. Germline CDR1 and CDR2: SGHTA and FQGNSA. V was shortened by 3 bases and J by 7 bases, with 7 bases between the two germline ends. CDR3: CASSFSVNEQFF. The CDR3 DNA sequence: TGTGCCAGCAGCTTTTCGGTTAATGAGCAGTTCTTC.

The gene calls are TRBV18 and TRBJ2-1; TRBD2 matches 7 bases. The CDR3 runs to 15 residues. Germline CDR1 is KGHSH and CDR2 is LQKENI. The J segment lost 7 bases and the V segment lost 4 bases, leaving 10 bases of the junction unmatched. The CDR3 nucleotides are TGTGCCAGCTCACAACTAGCGACTCCCGGGAATGAGCAGTTCTTC. Its translation: CASSQLATPGNEQFF.

Details on this clonotype: One junction end does not reproduce the germline sequence, and a read error may be involved. V and J are TRBV6-6 and TRBJ2-7; D is possibly TRBD1 (6 bases). Germline values: CDR1 MNHNY, CDR2 SVGAGI (reference sequence). There are 15 residues in the CDR3. The CDR3 region has the DNA TGTGCCTGCAGTTTCACAGGGCCCAGCTCCTACGAGCAGTACTTC. Translation gives CACSFTGPSSYEQYF.

This clonotype showed up just a few times. The chain joins TRBV29-1 to TRBJ2-3, with D unclear. Deletions cut 3 bases from V and 8 bases from J, with 12 bases between. The CDR3 has 12 amino acids. From germline, CDR1 is SQVTM and CDR2 ANQGSEA. CDR3 nucleotides: TGCAGCGTTGATAGCCAGTTCGGTACGCAGTATTTT. Translating it yields CSVDSQFGTQYF.

In its sample, this clonotype was seen many times. This chain links TRBV29-1 with TRBJ2-6; D is ambiguous. The CDR3 has 16 amino acids. Germline V gives CDR1 SQVTM, CDR2 ANQGSEA. The V end was cut by 3 bases, the J end by 0 bases, with 12 bases between. As DNA, the CDR3 is TGCAGCGTTGATGGGCAGACGGTCTCTGGGGCCAACGTCCTGACTTTC. This encodes CSVDGQTVSGANVLTF.

The chain employs TRBV20-1 and TRBJ1-2, with unresolved D. The V gene's germline CDR1 is DFQATT and CDR2 SNEGSKA (reference sequence). Trimming pared 6 bases from V and 4 bases from J, leaving 18 bases between. The CDR3 runs 14 residues. In DNA form, the CDR3 reads TGCAGTGCCCCAACTCCCGTAATTTTCTATGGCTACACCTTC. It encodes CSAPTPVIFYGYTF.

This clonotype turned up a few times. This chain links TRBV28 with TRBJ1-2; 7 nucleotides agree with TRBD1. This CDR3 is built from 18 residues. Germline assignment: CDR1 MDHEN and CDR2 SYDVKM. Germline trimming cut 5 bases from V and 4 bases from J; bases unmatched to any gene: 19. The CDR3 DNA reads TGTGCCAGCAGTGTTTTATCCGGGACAGACCCCGACTTCTATGGCTACACCTTC. It codes for CASSVLSGTDPDFYGYTF.

The gene calls are TRBV6-5 and TRBJ2-5; 15 bases match TRBD2. Germline trimming cut 4 bases from V and 11 bases from J; bases unmatched to any gene: 8. The CDR3 is made up of 15 amino acids. Germline V CDR1 and CDR2: MNHEY, SVGAGI. CDR3 loop: CASSSGTSGRNEQYF. In DNA, the CDR3 is TGTGCCAGCAGTTCCGGGACTAGCGGGAGGAATGAGCAGTACTTC.

This rearrangement joins TRBV20-1 to TRBJ1-1; D is possibly TRBD1 (5 bases). CDR1 DFQATT and CDR2 SNEGSKA come from the germline V gene (reference sequence). V was shortened by 4 bases and J by 4 bases, with 13 bases between the two germline ends. This CDR3 has 13 amino acids. CDR3 sequence reads: CSATPGPPTEAFF. In DNA form, the CDR3 reads TGCAGTGCTACACCGGGACCCCCCACTGAAGCTTTCTTT.

This chain joins TRBV11-2 and TRBJ2-1; D is possibly TRBD2 (6 bases). CDR3 size: 13 residues. Germline CDR1 and CDR2: SGHAT and FQNNGV. The V gene lost 5 bases and the J gene lost 13 bases, with 18 bases spanning the gap. The CDR3 bases are TGTGCCAGCAGCCTCCTAGGGGACGGACTACAGTTCTTC. This gives the protein CASSLLGDGLQFF.

The chain is built from TRBV20-1 and TRBJ1-2, with D possibly matching TRBD1 (5 bases). The CDR3 is 13 residues long. V lost 4 bases to trimming and J lost 4 bases, with 13 bases between them. From germline, CDR1 is DFQATT and CDR2 SNEGSKA (reference sequence). In nucleotides, the CDR3 is TGCAGTGCTATTGTCAGGGCAGGCTATGGCTACACCTTC. Translating gives CSAIVRAGYGYTF.

The sample holds many counts of this clonotype. The CDR3 here is CASSQVPSRTADTQYF. CDR3 DNA sequence: TGCGCCAGCAGCCAAGTCCCCAGTCGAACCGCAGATACGCAGTATTTT. The chain recombines TRBV4-1 with TRBJ2-3; no clear D. Germline assignment: CDR1 MGHRA and CDR2 YSYEKL. CDR3 length: 16 residues. V was trimmed by 1 base and J by 4 bases, leaving 15 bases between them.

At least ten counts were recorded for this clonotype. J is TRBJ1-1 and V is TRBV10-1; 7 bases are shared with TRBD1. The V and J ends lost 6 bases and 3 bases, in that order; junction bases with no gene match: 7. CDR1 WNHNN and CDR2 SYGVQD come from the germline V gene (reference sequence). This CDR3 is 14 amino acids long. CDR3 in amino acids: CASRPTGLDTEAFF. CDR3 DNA sequence: TGCGCCAGCAGGCCGACAGGGCTGGACACTGAAGCTTTCTTT.

The V and J genes are TRBV20-1 and TRBJ2-1; D is undetermined. V gave up 3 bases and J gave up 10 bases, with 7 bases separating them. CDR1 is DFQATT, CDR2 SNEGSKA, per germline (reference sequence). The CDR3 has 10 residues. The CDR3 is CSASEIEQFF. The CDR3 coding sequence is TGCAGTGCTAGTGAGATAGAGCAGTTCTTC.

This clonotype appeared once. A much larger clone differs from this one at a single base, so this may be a read error. The chain has TRBV6-1 and TRBJ2-5; 12 nucleotides align to TRBD2. Matching the DNA end better, TRBJ2-1 makes the J call doubtful. This CDR3 contains 15 residues. Germline values: CDR1 MNHNS, CDR2 SASEGT. The CDR3 sequence: CASSTTSGGQETQFF. The CDR3 DNA follows: TGTGCCAGCAGTACCACTAGCGGGGGGCAAGAGACCCAGTTCTTC.

This clonotype appeared a few times. The chain has TRBV5-1 and TRBJ2-1, with 8 bases lining up with TRBD2. This CDR3 has 14 amino acids. CDR1 and CDR2 from the germline V gene are SGHRS and YFSETQ. V was clipped by 4 bases and J by 7 bases; unmatched bases: 7. CDR3 sequence reads: CASSVGGASNEQFF. CDR3 nucleotide sequence: TGCGCCAGCAGCGTCGGGGGGGCCTCGAATGAGCAGTTCTTC. Full variable domain (remainder filled in from reference TRBV5-1 and TRBJ2-1): KAGVTQTPRYLIKTRGQQVTLSCSPISGHRSVSWYQQTPGQGLQFLFEYFSETQRNKGNFPGRFSGRQFSNSRSEMNVSTLELGDSALYLCASSVGGASNEQFFGPGTRLTVL.

The rearrangement uses TRBV7-9 and TRBJ1-4, with 10 bases lining up with TRBD1. The CDR3 runs to 14 residues. From germline, CDR1 is SEHNR and CDR2 FQNEAQ (reference sequence). After removal of 5 bases from V and 5 bases from J, the junction contained 2 bases not matched to a gene. The CDR3, as DNA: TGTGCCAGCAGCGGGGGACAGGGGAATGAAAAACTGTTTTTT. Protein product: CASSGGQGNEKLFF.

This clonotype has just a few counts. This chain joins TRBV6-1 and TRBJ1-2, with D perhaps TRBD1 (5 bases). V lost 8 bases and J 10 bases, leaving 23 bases between the germline ends. The CDR3 consists of 14 residues. Germline CDR1 reads MNHNS; CDR2 reads SASEGT. The CDR3 spells CASARVGDPNDYTF. CDR3 in DNA: TGTGCCAGCGCTAGAGTTGGGGACCCGAATGACTACACCTTC.

The chain uses TRBV6-6 and TRBJ2-3; D is possibly TRBD1 or TRBD2 (5 bases each). The CDR3 spans 15 residues. The germline gives CDR1 MNHNY, CDR2 SVGAGI (reference sequence). V was pared by 0 bases and J by 1 base, with 8 bases between. In DNA form, the CDR3 reads TGTGCCAGCAGTTACTCTCCGGGGCGCACAGATACGCAGTATTTT. It codes for CASSYSPGRTDTQYF.

This clonotype was detected many times. The chain carries TRBV28 and TRBJ1-1; D ambiguous. Germline CDR1 MDHEN, CDR2 SYDVKM. V lost 5 bases and J lost 0, with 13 bases in between. The CDR3 has 15 residues. DNA for the CDR3: TGTGCCAGCAGTCATTGGACCGCTGTGAACACTGAAGCTTTCTTT. Protein: CASSHWTAVNTEAFF.

A few counts support this clonotype. The rearrangement uses TRBV12-3 or TRBV12-4 and TRBJ1-4; TRBD1 matches 7 bases. V trimming: 6 bases; J trimming: 5 bases; junction bases outside the gene matches: 9. This CDR3 has 15 amino acids. The CDR3 DNA reads as TGTGCCAGCAGCCCCTGGGACAGAGGGAATGAAAAACTGTTTTTT. Amino acid sequence: CASSPWDRGNEKLFF.

The chain is built from TRBV3-1 and TRBJ2-1, with D possibly matching TRBD1 (5 bases). V was cut by 1 base and J by 8 bases, with 18 bases left in between. CDR1 LGHDT and CDR2 YNNKEL come from the germline V gene (reference sequence). The CDR3 contains 16 residues. This chain's CDR3 is CASSQGVYRRGDEQFF. In DNA form, the CDR3 reads TGTGCCAGCAGCCAAGGGGTGTACAGGAGAGGAGATGAGCAGTTCTTC.

This clonotype was seen ten or more times. The chain is built from TRBV7-2 and TRBJ2-1; D is undetermined. The CDR3 covers 11 residues. The V end was cut by 2 bases, the J end by 8 bases, with 4 bases between. The germline V gene encodes CDR1 SGHTA and CDR2 FQGNSA. This CDR3 is CASSLSHEQFF. In DNA form, the CDR3 reads TGTGCCAGCAGCTTATCCCATGAGCAGTTCTTC.